This T cell receptor beta chain is from a study of cytomegalovirus exposure and HLA in healthy donors (dated by TCRdb to the late 2010s). For the study in its entirety: According to an earlier analysis of several hundred of the donors, some 170 million T cells yielded approximately 120 million unique TCR beta sequences and 250 to 350 Gb of sequence data. Every repertoire in the discovery cohort had been generated on one and the same sequencing platform. The number of donors typed differed by locus, with about 629-630 for A, B, C, DRB1 and DQB1, more than 500 for DQA1, 600 to 610 for DPA1, and some 470 for DPB1. To predict cytomegalovirus infection status, the study combined high-throughput TCR immunosequencing, statistical association of individual TCRs with disease status, and machine learning. Among the approximately 430 genotyped donors, approximately 76% belonged to the genetic ancestry cluster associated with self-reported Caucasian donors. The study aimed to test whether signatures of past pathogen exposure could be identified by cataloging public T cell receptors. An early release covering roughly 600 HLA-typed donors comprised about 300 gigabases of sequencing data and approximately 80 million unique TCR sequences. A separate validation cohort of 90 to 150 different subjects was used in addition to the approximately 700-subject first cohort. Among about 410 genotyped donors of the cohort, an average of around 250,000 unique TCR beta nucleotide sequences was sequenced per donor, of which roughly 18% were non-productive. Donor age, sex, ethnicity and CMV serostatus were collected together with the repertoire data. An earlier analysis of roughly 600 of the donors used high-throughput TCR beta sequencing to judge whether each TCR beta V gene segment behaved as functional or pseudogenic. In a later genetic analysis, genome-wide SNP genotypes for about 65% of the 666 donors were used, and that subset was treated as a discovery cohort. A later analysis re-examined previously published TCR beta repertoires from more than 600 donors and added high-resolution HLA genotyping to investigate patterns of TCR occurrence. HLA typing included class I and class II loci at four-digit resolution. A few DR-DQ haplotypes were treated as single units for association and clustering because of strong linkage in the cohort. The study used immunosequencing to profile the T cell repertoires of about 670 subjects and linked those repertoires to cytomegalovirus serostatus. In the later analysis, no new phenotypic data were used to find candidate immune exposures; instead, reliance was placed on TCR beta sequences and their occurrence across donors.

The cohort consisted of hundreds of healthy bone marrow donors. At the time of sampling, every cohort member was nominally healthy, though immune exposures that went unrecorded were likely present. The donor was CMV seronegative and belonged to the group of approximately 320 seronegative cohort members. Each donor provided a peripheral blood sample, and peripheral blood mononuclear cells were used for TCR beta sequencing. Genomic DNA was extracted from the blood cell samples with the Qiagen DNeasy Blood Extraction Kit. Library preparation was by the immunoSEQ multiplex PCR assay. The multiplex PCR relied on a mix of 60 forward primers for TCR Vbeta segments and 13 reverse primers for TCR Jbeta segments. The CDR3 region of rearranged TCR beta genes was amplified from genomic DNA with a multiplex PCR assay. The amplified TCR beta libraries were sequenced on the Illumina HiSeq System as 87-base-pair reads. Per the authors' processing: A later analysis tallied roughly 76 million unique TCR beta chains across the 610 or so repertoires, and approximately 12 million of those chains were shared by two or more donors. Raw reads were error-corrected and collapsed into unique sequences by a nearest-neighbor algorithm in which closely related sequences were merged to remove PCR and sequencing errors. CDR3 sequences were aligned to IMGT reference sequences to assign V, D and J gene segments. For a sequence to be retained, a match of at least six nucleotides was required to both a V gene segment and a J gene segment. A rearrangement counted as productive if the CDR3 had no stop codons and remained in frame with V and J, and every other rearrangement counted as non-productive. Following IMGT convention, CDR3 was defined as the stretch from the second conserved V-encoded cysteine to the conserved J-encoded phenylalanine. Sequences without an unambiguous match to a single V gene segment were excluded from the earlier analysis of 587 of the donors. In an earlier analysis of approximately 550 of the donors, V segments were called functional above 56.7% productive rearrangements and were called segregating when the between-donor standard deviation exceeded 5%. To diagnose cytomegalovirus status from the catalog of TCR beta chain sequences, a statistical classification framework was built. A later analysis assigned V and J genes by comparing TCR nucleotide sequences with IMGT/GENE-DB human TR gene sequences. The TCRdist pipeline was used in a later analysis to assign CDR3 sequences and most-parsimonious VDJ recombination scenarios. A later analysis defined each TCR beta chain by its CDR3 amino acid sequence plus V-gene family, and excluded reads lacking a unique V-gene family. A later analysis removed 592 highly shared, low-generation-probability nucleotide sequences to deal with suspected cross-contamination and a sequencing artifact. In a later analysis, a clonal expansion index for each public chain was calculated from normalized within-repertoire ranks of inferred template counts. In a later analysis, generation probabilities were computed using a VDJ recombination model fitted to out-of-frame rearrangements, and the results were checked against IGoR. A later analysis scored TCR-TCR, TCR-HLA and TCR-CMV co-occurrence with hypergeometric tests, applying a repertoire-size bias correction to TCR pairs. False discovery rates were estimated in a later analysis by permuting HLA or CMV assignments 20 times. In a later analysis, co-occurring TCRs were grouped using DBSCAN, and TCRdist sequence similarity was added for clustering within HLA-allele-positive subsets. Repertoires with fewer than 30,000 or more than 120,000 public chains, plus five repertoires with anomalous nucleotide sharing, were excluded from co-occurrence clustering. In TCRdb, the immuneACCESS table is reduced to in-frame sequences with V and J assigned. These tables do not hold every clone; where another copy was compared, an unresolved V gene accounts for under half, and the others remain unexplained. The V and J calls and the clone size are those of that table, but D and trimming were determined from the DNA. In this sample the table shows some 170,000 clones, roughly 89% of which occur a single time. The ten largest clonotypes hold over 0.8% of the sample.

A note on this clone: Its antigen remains undetermined. No per-base quality is available; no much larger clone lies one base away.

Paper-wide results and their limitations: HLA typing was unavailable for some donors at each locus, so association tests used only the typed subset. The classifier was reported to diagnose cytomegalovirus status with high specificity and sensitivity in both the original cohort and the validation cohort. An association between a missense DCLRE1C variant and V-gene and J-gene trimming of TCR beta chains was found in a later genetic analysis and replicated in an independent cohort. When HLA alleles, especially DR and DQ, strongly co-occurred, attributing TCR associations to individual alleles was difficult. A later analysis found that TCR association rates varied across HLA loci, with DRB1 alleles showing the most associated TCRs and HLA-C alleles the fewest. CMV serostatus was the only immune exposure information available for the cohort. In vitro tests confirmed that three of the cytomegalovirus-associated TCR beta chains recognize cytomegalovirus antigens. Presence/absence analyses assumed roughly uniform sequencing depth across donors, an assumption that may not hold. Because counts were too low, some 17 rarely observed V segments, including chromosome 9 orphons, were left out of the earlier analysis of approximately 500 of the donors. While some public TCRs were present in many individuals, most TCR sequences turned up only very rarely across donors. According to the authors, the approach could potentially be generalized to other disease states and immunological phenotypes. Only TCR beta chains were sequenced in this cohort, and the absence of alpha or paired-chain data limited detectable features. Specific HLA alleles were associated with over 15,000 TCR beta sequences at a false discovery rate of 0.05 in a later analysis. Correlated functional status among segregating V segments might be attributable to linkage disequilibrium, but an unknown experimental factor could not be ruled out. Compared with the roughly 670-donor mean, donors in an Asian-associated ancestry cluster had fewer N-insertions in productive TCRs, according to a later genetic analysis. The study gave a list of 150 to 200 TCR beta chains associated with cytomegalovirus. A further reported finding was that TCR beta sequences accurately predicted the HLA-A and HLA-B alleles for most subjects in the first cohort. In a later analysis, most CMV-associated TCR beta chains were found to appear HLA-restricted, with HLA associations seemingly driven largely by CMV exposure. The sequencing pipeline was judged likely to have produced a cluster of highly shared sequence variants as a technical artifact. Broadly in line with IMGT annotations, most TCR beta V segments showed up in productive rearrangements about 90% or about 30% of the time in an earlier analysis of a few hundred of the donors. Compared with equally common non-associated chains, HLA-associated TCR beta chains in a later analysis were more clonally expanded and had lower generation probabilities. A later analysis reported that several top co-occurrence clusters appeared linked to parvovirus B19, influenza, CMV and Epstein-Barr virus.

The sequencing sample was made of PBMCs. This TCR was sampled from a woman aged 25 to 39 in good health and CMV-seronegative.

The CDR3 amino acid sequence is: CASSESSGVQETQYF. The sequenced DNA is TGCGCCAGCAGTGAGTCATCAGGGGTCCAAGAGACCCAGTACTTC. The chain is made from TRBV10-1 and TRBJ2-5; the D segment could be TRBD1, given 6 matching bases. CDR3 length: 15 amino acids, cysteine to phenylalanine. Left in the record is the CDR3 DNA by itself, 45 bases read in frame from the first base. The CDR1 and CDR2 encoded by the germline V gene (reference sequence) are WNHNN and SYGVQD. V and J are truncated by 0 bases and 1 base respectively, leaving an intervening sequence of 9 bases.